This T cell receptor (beta chain) appears in the sequencing data of a study of blood T cell repertoires in COVID-19 (dated by TCRdb to 2019 to 2021). Turning to the overall study: The collaborator samples originated in the United States, Italy and Spain and spanned the acute and convalescent phases of COVID-19. The repertoires were made available in a free public database intended to serve as a resource for research on the immune response to SARS-CoV-2. Subjects who had been exposed to COVID-19, were actively infected with it, or had recovered from it provided the deeply sampled blood TCRbeta repertoires that made up the dataset. Where HLA class I and class II types were available, the types were taken from metadata supplied by the sample provider, not from assay-based typing. The sample metadata nearly always contained a de-identified subject ID, COVID-19 status, age in years and sex. The material from the prospective study consisted of cDNA or gDNA derived from T cells, B-cell-depleted T cells, or PBMCs. The samples were drawn from two sources: the first 160 participants of the ongoing ImmuneRACE study, and fewer than 1,500 subjects contributed by 6 global collaborators. General conclusions and limits of the study: The quantity of clinical and demographic metadata differed by source and by participant and was supplied without curation.

The collaborating institutions used their own protocols to collect whole blood in K2EDTA tubes. For TCRbeta analysis, collaborators shipped samples in one of three forms: frozen whole blood, isolated PBMCs, or DNA extracted from either of those sample types. The immunoSEQ Assay, a bias-controlled multiplex PCR, was used to amplify TCRbeta CDR3 regions from genomic DNA. The source study handled its data this way. The number of nucleated cells in each sample was estimated by amplification of reference gene primers within the assay. Sequence reads were collapsed and filtered to measure the absolute abundance of every unique TCRbeta CDR3 rearrangement. Productive Simpson clonality was computed per sample as the square root of Simpson's diversity index over productive rearrangements. In its TCRdb copy, this immuneACCESS table keeps in-frame sequences only and misses some clones. Where compared with another copy, unresolved V genes explain less than half of these, and the others have no known cause. Clone size and the V and J calls come from that table; the DNA yielded D and trimming. The sample contains tens of thousands of clones, about 83% of them found a single time. Of the sample, roughly 15% is held by the ten largest clones.

Points on this clone: Its antigen remains unidentified. The sample holds no much larger clone one base away, and base qualities are not on file.

From its cysteine to its phenylalanine, the CDR3 spans 15 amino acids. The entry retains the CDR3 DNA only, 45 bases that are in frame from base 1. From the germline V gene, CDR1 is SGHDN and CDR2 is FVKESK. The junction carries 11 bases between V and J, which are trimmed by 3 bases and 3 bases respectively. Source material: peripheral blood. This clonotype was sampled from a woman between 65 and 79 years old with acute or convalescent COVID-19. Recombination linked TRBV14 to TRBJ2-2; the D gene is perhaps TRBD1, from 6 matching bases. The DNA reads TGTGCCAGCAGCCAGCAGGGGTTCTACACCGGGGAGCTGTTTTTT. Protein translation: CASSQQGFYTGELFF.